The sequence of this TCR beta chain was determined in a study of a mutant IDH1 vaccine in newly diagnosed glioma. There are 19 residues in the CDR3. The V end was cut by 4 bases, the J end by 0 bases, with 25 bases between. Germline values: CDR1 SGHRS, CDR2 YFSETQ. Repertoires were generated with immunoSEQ multiplex PCR, while TCRdb's copy carries only in-frame clones and drops some. The table lists 50,000 to 75,000 clones, approximately 92% of them singletons, with around 2.5% in the top ten. Time point described: baseline, week 1 (first vaccination visit). Treatment defined: pre-vaccination baseline after standard-of-care therapy.

The rearrangement links TRBV5-1 to TRBJ1-2; a weak D match, TRBD1 (5 bases). The sequencing here drew on PBMCs, taken from a glioma patient treated with radiotherapy, temozolomide or both. The receptor comes from a man between 45 and 60 years old with glioma. CDR3 amino acids: CASSPMEVRAGSPNYGYTF. CDR3 bases: TGCGCCAGCAGCCCGATGGAGGTTAGGGCAGGGTCACCTAACTATGGCTACACCTTC. The full variable domain, in which reference TRBV5-1 and TRBJ1-2 provide the parts outside the CDR3, is KAGVTQTPRYLIKTRGQQVTLSCSPISGHRSVSWYQQTPGQGLQFLFEYFSETQRNKGNFPGRFSGRQFSNSRSEMNVSTLELGDSALYLCASSPMEVRAGSPNYGYTFGSGTRLTVV.